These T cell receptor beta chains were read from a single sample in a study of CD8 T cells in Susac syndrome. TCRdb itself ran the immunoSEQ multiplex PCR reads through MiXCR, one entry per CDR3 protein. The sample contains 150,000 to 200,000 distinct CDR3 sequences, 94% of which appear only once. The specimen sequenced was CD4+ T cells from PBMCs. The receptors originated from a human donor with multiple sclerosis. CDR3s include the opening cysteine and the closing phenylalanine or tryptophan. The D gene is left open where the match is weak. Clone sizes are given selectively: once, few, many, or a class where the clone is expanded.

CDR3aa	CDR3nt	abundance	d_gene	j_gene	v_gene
CATSGSIAGAYNEQFF	TGTGCCACCAGTGGTTCGATAGCGGGAGCCTACAATGAGCAGTTCTTC	-	TRBD2	TRBJ2-1	TRBV24-1
CSVQGTRSGNTIYF	TGCAGCGTACAGGGGACCCGCTCTGGAAACACCATATATTTT	-	TRBD1	TRBJ1-3	TRBV29-1
CASSLNGGQEETQYF	TGTGCCAGCAGTTTAAACGGGGGTCAGGAAGAGACCCAGTACTTC	-	-	TRBJ2-5	TRBV12-3/TRBV12-4
CATSDPGQGSGANVLTF	TGTGCCACCAGTGATCCGGGACAGGGCTCTGGGGCCAACGTCCTGACTTTC	-	TRBD1	TRBJ2-6	TRBV24-1
CSARGGSSYEQYF	TGCAGTGCTAGGGGCGGGAGCTCCTACGAGCAGTACTTC	-	TRBD2	TRBJ2-7	TRBV20-1
CASSMTGGSGNTIYF	TGTGCCAGCAGCATGACAGGGGGCTCTGGAAACACCATATATTTT	-	TRBD1	TRBJ1-3	TRBV7-9
CSARVEAKNIQYF	TGCAGTGCTAGAGTTGAGGCCAAAAACATTCAGTACTTC	-	-	TRBJ2-4	TRBV20-1
CASRRTSEQYF	TGTGCCAGCAGGAGGACAAGCGAGCAGTACTTC	-	-	TRBJ2-7	TRBV28
CASSPHTGSSSYNEQFF	TGTGCCAGCAGCCCTCATACAGGGTCTAGCTCCTACAATGAGCAGTTCTTC	-	-	TRBJ2-1	TRBV5-5
CASTGNYGYTF	TGCGCCAGCACAGGGAACTATGGCTACACCTTC	-	-	TRBJ1-2	TRBV10-2
CASRSSYANYGYTF	TGTGCCAGCAGATCCTCTTATGCTAACTATGGCTACACCTTC	once	-	TRBJ1-2	TRBV28
CASSGTLRQPQHF	TGTGCCAGCAGCGGCACGCTTCGTCAGCCCCAGCATTTT	once	-	TRBJ1-5	TRBV6-5
CASSLEQGDPNGYTF	TGTGCCAGCAGTTTAGAACAGGGCGATCCCAATGGCTACACCTTC	-	-	TRBJ1-2	TRBV12-3/TRBV12-4
CASSQELRGSLAGNTIYF	TGCGCCAGCAGCCAAGAACTCCGGGGATCTCTGGCTGGAAACACCATATATTTT	-	-	TRBJ1-3	TRBV4-1
CASSPRQGRGETQYF	TGTGCCAGCAGCCCTCGACAGGGCAGGGGAGAGACCCAGTACTTC	-	TRBD1	TRBJ2-5	TRBV14
CASSPRSQGSSTDTQYF	TGTGCCAGCTCACCACGGTCCCAGGGATCTAGCACAGATACGCAGTATTTT	once	-	TRBJ2-3	TRBV18
CASSYGTPNTGELFF	TGTGCCAGCAGTTACGGGACACCTAACACCGGGGAGCTGTTTTTT	-	-	TRBJ2-2	TRBV6-6
CASSYRPGLAGGAQETQYF	TGTGCCAGCAGTTACAGACCGGGACTAGCGGGAGGTGCCCAGGAGACCCAGTACTTC	-	TRBD2	TRBJ2-5	TRBV6-5
CASSFKRGGAGTGELFF	TGTGCCAGCAGTTTTAAGCGGGGGGGCGCGGGCACCGGGGAGCTGTTTTTT	-	TRBD2	TRBJ2-2	TRBV12-3/TRBV12-4
CASSYFALIGAADTQYF	TGTGCCAGCAGCTACTTTGCTTTAATTGGAGCCGCAGATACGCAGTATTTT	few	-	TRBJ2-3	TRBV6-2/TRBV6-3
CSVGWTNAGQYF	TGCAGCGTTGGTTGGACGAATGCGGGGCAGTACTTC	-	-	TRBJ2-7	TRBV29-1
CARRTRESRNTIYF	TGTGCCAGGCGCACAAGGGAGTCTAGAAACACCATATATTTT	-	-	TRBJ1-3	TRBV21-1
CASSLLVPSGELFF	TGTGCCAGCAGTTTGTTGGTTCCTTCCGGGGAGCTGTTTTTT	-	-	TRBJ2-2	TRBV28
CASHGGLAGVSGNEQFF	TGTGCCAGCCACGGCGGGCTAGCGGGGGTTTCGGGCAATGAGCAGTTCTTC	-	TRBD2	TRBJ2-1	TRBV9
CSARDLGAGNYNEQFF	TGCAGTGCTAGAGATCTAGGAGCGGGGAACTACAATGAGCAGTTCTTC	-	TRBD2	TRBJ2-1	TRBV20-1
CASSRAGVGETQYF	TGTGCCAGTAGTAGGGCTGGGGTCGGGGAGACCCAGTACTTC	-	-	TRBJ2-5	TRBV19
CATSGKGQGPYEQYF	TGTGCCACCAGCGGCAAGGGACAGGGTCCCTACGAGCAGTACTTC	-	TRBD1	TRBJ2-7	TRBV15
CASRLAGNTEAFF	TGTGCCAGCCGTTTAGCAGGGAACACTGAAGCTTTCTTT	-	-	TRBJ1-1	TRBV19
CSVGQGLGANVLTF	TGCAGCGTTGGACAGGGCCTCGGGGCCAACGTCCTGACTTTC	-	TRBD1	TRBJ2-6	TRBV29-1
CASSTPSPGTGNPVYGYTF	TGTGCCAGTAGTACTCCATCCCCCGGGACAGGGAATCCTGTCTATGGCTACACCTTC	-	TRBD1	TRBJ1-2	TRBV19
CASNSGTGYTF	TGTGCCAGCAACTCAGGGACTGGCTACACCTTC	-	-	TRBJ1-2	TRBV6-2/TRBV6-3
CASSFSGGLGGYTF	TGTGCCAGCAGTTTCTCGGGGGGGCTGGGTGGCTACACCTTC	-	-	TRBJ1-2	TRBV12-3/TRBV12-4
CASSLGTTISSYNEQFF	TGTGCCAGCAGCTTAGGGACCACAATAAGCTCCTACAATGAGCAGTTCTTC	-	-	TRBJ2-1	TRBV7-9
CAWSPGSSGNTIYF	TGTGCCTGGAGCCCGGGCAGTTCAGGAAACACCATATATTTT	once	-	TRBJ1-3	TRBV30
CASSYSSGSTDTQYF	TGTGCCAGCAGTTACTCAAGCGGGAGCACAGATACGCAGTATTTT	-	-	TRBJ2-3	TRBV6-5
CASIPGTRSYEQYF	TGTGCCAGCATCCCCGGGACTCGCTCCTACGAGCAGTACTTC	-	-	TRBJ2-7	TRBV6-1
CASVPRMGRSEKLFF	TGTGCCAGCGTCCCCAGGATGGGGAGAAGTGAAAAACTGTTTTTT	-	-	TRBJ1-4	TRBV28
CASRGSLNEKLFF	TGTGCCAGCAGGGGCTCGCTCAATGAAAAACTGTTTTTT	-	-	TRBJ1-4	TRBV2
CASSEDSWENEKLFF	TGTGCCAGCAGTGAAGACTCTTGGGAGAATGAAAAACTGTTTTTT	once	-	TRBJ1-4	TRBV6-1
CASSKEGLAGARGEQYF	TGTGCCAGCAGCAAAGAGGGACTAGCGGGCGCGCGTGGCGAGCAGTACTTC	-	TRBD2	TRBJ2-7	TRBV7-9
CASTLSASYEQYF	TGTGCCAGCACCCTGTCTGCGTCCTACGAGCAGTACTTC	-	-	TRBJ2-7	TRBV12-3/TRBV12-4
CASSASAYQGSSGELFF	TGTGCCAGCAGTGCAAGCGCTTACCAGGGAAGTTCCGGGGAGCTGTTTTTT	-	-	TRBJ2-2	TRBV12-3/TRBV12-4
CASSVGGDTGELFF	TGTGCCAGCAGCGTAGGGGGGGACACCGGGGAGCTGTTTTTT	-	-	TRBJ2-2	TRBV9
CASSPDRVYGYTF	TGTGCCAGCAGCCCTGACAGGGTCTATGGCTACACCTTC	few	TRBD1	TRBJ1-2	TRBV12-3/TRBV12-4
CASSALGSGEAFF	TGTGCCAGCAGCGCATTGGGAAGTGGTGAAGCTTTCTTT	-	-	TRBJ1-1	TRBV6-6
CSVRAAGGELFF	TGCAGCGTTCGGGCCGCGGGAGGGGAGCTGTTTTTT	-	-	TRBJ2-2	TRBV29-1
CASSLRLAGVRQETQYF	TGTGCCAGCAGTCTCAGACTAGCGGGAGTGCGGCAAGAGACCCAGTACTTC	-	TRBD2	TRBJ2-5	TRBV28